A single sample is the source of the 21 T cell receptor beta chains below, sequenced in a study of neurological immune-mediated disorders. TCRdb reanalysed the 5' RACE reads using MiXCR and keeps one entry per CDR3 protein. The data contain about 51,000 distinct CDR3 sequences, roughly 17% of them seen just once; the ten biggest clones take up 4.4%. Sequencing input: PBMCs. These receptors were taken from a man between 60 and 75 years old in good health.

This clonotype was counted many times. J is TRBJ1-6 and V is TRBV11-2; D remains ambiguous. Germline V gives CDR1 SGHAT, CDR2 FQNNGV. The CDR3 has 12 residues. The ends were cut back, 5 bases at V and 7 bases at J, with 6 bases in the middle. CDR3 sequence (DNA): TGTGCCAGCAGCCCCGTCAATTCACCCCTCCACTTT. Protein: CASSPVNSPLHF.

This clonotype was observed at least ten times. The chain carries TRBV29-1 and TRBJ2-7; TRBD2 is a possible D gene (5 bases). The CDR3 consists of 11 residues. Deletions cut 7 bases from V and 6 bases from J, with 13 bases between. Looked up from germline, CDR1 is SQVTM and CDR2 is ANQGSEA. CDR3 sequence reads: CSATAGGEQYF. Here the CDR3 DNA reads TGCAGCGCCACCGCTGGAGGCGAGCAGTACTTC.

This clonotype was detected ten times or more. Here the CDR3 DNA reads TGTGCCAGCAGCCATTCAGGGTGGCCTGGGGCCAACGTCCTGACTTTC. Translated, it gives CASSHSGWPGANVLTF. The chain recombines TRBV14 with TRBJ2-6; perhaps TRBD1 as D (5 bases). With 3 bases removed from V and 2 bases from J, the gap between germline ends came to 11 bases. This CDR3 spans 16 amino acids. Germline CDR1 reads SGHDN; CDR2 reads FVKESK.

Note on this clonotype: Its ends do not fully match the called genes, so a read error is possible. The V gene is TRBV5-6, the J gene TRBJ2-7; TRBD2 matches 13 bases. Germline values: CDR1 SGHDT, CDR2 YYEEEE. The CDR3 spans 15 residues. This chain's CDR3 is CSSSSRTSGGYEQYF. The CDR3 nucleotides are TGTTCCAGCAGCTCTCGGACTAGCGGGGGATACGAGCAGTACTTC.

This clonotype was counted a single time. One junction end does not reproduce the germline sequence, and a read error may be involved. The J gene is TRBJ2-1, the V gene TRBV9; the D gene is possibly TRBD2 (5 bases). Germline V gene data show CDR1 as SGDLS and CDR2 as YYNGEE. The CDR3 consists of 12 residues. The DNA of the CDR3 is TGTGCCAGAAGCGTACGAGAGGGTGAGCAGTTCTTC. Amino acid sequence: CARSVREGEQFF.

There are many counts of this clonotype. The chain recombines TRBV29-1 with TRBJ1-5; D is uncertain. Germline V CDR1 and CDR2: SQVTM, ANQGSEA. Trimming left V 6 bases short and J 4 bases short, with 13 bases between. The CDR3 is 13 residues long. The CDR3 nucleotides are TGCAGCGTGGCACTCGGCACAAATCAGCCCCAGCATTTT. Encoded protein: CSVALGTNQPQHF.

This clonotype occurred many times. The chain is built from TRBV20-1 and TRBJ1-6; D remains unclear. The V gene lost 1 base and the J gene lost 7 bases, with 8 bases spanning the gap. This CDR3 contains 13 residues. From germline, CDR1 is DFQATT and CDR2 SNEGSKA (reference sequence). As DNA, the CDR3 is TGCAGTGCTAGAGCGAATAACAATTCACCCCTCCACTTT. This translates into CSARANNNSPLHF.

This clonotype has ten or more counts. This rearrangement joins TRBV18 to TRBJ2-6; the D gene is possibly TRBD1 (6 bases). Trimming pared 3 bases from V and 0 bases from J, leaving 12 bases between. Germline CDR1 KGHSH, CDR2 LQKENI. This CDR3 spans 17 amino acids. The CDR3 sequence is CASSPRGWSSGANVLTF. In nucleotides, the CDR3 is TGTGCCAGCTCACCCAGGGGCTGGAGCTCTGGGGCCAACGTCCTGACTTTC. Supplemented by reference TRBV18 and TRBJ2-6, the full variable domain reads NAGVMQNPRHLVRRRGQEARLRCSPMKGHSHVYWYRQLPEEGLKFMVYLQKENIIDESGMPKERFSAEFPKEGPSILRIQQVVRGDSAAYFCASSPRGWSSGANVLTFGAGSRLTVL.

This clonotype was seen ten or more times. The CDR3 spells CASSLSGTGVYEQYF. The DNA for the CDR3 is TGTGCCAGCAGTTTATCCGGGACAGGGGTCTACGAGCAGTACTTC. The rearrangement uses TRBV28 and TRBJ2-7, with 10 bases aligning to TRBD1. After removal of 1 base from V and 3 bases from J, the junction contained 3 bases not matched to a gene. The CDR3 is 15 residues long. From germline, CDR1 is MDHEN and CDR2 SYDVKM.

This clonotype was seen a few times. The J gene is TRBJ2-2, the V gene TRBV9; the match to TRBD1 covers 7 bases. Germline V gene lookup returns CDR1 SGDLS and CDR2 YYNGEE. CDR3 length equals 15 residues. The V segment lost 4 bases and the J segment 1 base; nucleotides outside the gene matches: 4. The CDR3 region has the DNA TGTGCCAGCAGCAAACGGACAGGGAACACCGGGGAGCTGTTTTTT. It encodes CASSKRTGNTGELFF.

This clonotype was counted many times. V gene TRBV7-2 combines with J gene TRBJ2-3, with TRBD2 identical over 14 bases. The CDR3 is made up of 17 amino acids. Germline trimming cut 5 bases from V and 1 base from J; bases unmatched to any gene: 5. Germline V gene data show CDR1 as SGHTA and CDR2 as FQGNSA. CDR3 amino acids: CASSAGTSGSGTDTQYF. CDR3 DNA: TGTGCCAGCAGCGCCGGGACTAGCGGGAGCGGCACAGATACGCAGTATTTT.

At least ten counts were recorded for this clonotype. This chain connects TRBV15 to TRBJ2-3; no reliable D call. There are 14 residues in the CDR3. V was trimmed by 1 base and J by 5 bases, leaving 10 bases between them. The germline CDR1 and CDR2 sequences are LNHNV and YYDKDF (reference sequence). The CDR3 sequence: CATSRVTGQDTQYF. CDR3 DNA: TGTGCCACCAGCAGAGTTACGGGCCAAGATACGCAGTATTTT. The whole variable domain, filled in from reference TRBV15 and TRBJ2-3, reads DAMVIQNPRYQVTQFGKPVTLSCSQTLNHNVMYWYQQKSSQAPKLLFHYYDKDFNNEADTPDNFQSRRPNTSFCFLDIRSPGLGDTAMYLCATSRVTGQDTQYFGPGTRLTVL.

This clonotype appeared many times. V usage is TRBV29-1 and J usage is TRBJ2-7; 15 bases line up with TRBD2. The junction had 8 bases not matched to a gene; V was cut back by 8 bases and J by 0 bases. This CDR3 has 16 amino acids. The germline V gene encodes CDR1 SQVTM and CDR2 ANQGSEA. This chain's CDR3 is CSPGTSGRPSSYEQYF. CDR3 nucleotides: TGCAGCCCGGGGACTAGCGGGAGGCCAAGCTCCTACGAGCAGTACTTC.

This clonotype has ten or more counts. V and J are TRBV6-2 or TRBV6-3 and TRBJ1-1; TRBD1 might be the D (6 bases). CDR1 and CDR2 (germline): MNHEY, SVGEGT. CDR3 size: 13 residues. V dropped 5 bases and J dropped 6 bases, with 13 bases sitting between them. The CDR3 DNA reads TGTGCCAGCAGTGTACAGGGTAGGGCTGAAGCTTTCTTT. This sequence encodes CASSVQGRAEAFF.

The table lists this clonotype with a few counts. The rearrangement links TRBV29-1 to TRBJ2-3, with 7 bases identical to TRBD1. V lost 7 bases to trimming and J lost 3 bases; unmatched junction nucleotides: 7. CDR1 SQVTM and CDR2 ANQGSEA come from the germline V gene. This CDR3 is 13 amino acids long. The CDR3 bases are TGCAGCGCCGCCGAGACAGGGACAGATACGCAGTATTTT. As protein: CSAAETGTDTQYF.

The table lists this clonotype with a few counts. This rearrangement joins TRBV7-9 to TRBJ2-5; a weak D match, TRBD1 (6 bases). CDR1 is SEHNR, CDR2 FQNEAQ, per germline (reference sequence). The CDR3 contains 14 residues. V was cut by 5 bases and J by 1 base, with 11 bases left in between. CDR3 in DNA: TGTGCCAGCAGCACCCGGACAGTCCAAGAGACCCAGTACTTC. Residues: CASSTRTVQETQYF.

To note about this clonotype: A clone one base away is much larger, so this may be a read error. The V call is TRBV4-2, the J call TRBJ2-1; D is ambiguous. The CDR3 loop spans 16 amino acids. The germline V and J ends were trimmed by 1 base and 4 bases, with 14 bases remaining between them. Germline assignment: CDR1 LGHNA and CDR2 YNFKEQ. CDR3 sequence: CASSQVPSAAYNEQFF. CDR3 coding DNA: TGTGCCAGCAGCCAAGTACCGAGCGCTGCATACAATGAGCAGTTCTTC.

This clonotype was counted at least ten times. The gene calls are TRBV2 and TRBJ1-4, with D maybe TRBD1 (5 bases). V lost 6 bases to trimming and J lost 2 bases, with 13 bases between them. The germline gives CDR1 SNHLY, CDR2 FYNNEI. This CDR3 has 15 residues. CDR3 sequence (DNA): TGTGCCAGCAGCAGGACACCTCGCACTAATGAAAAACTGTTTTTT. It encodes CASSRTPRTNEKLFF.

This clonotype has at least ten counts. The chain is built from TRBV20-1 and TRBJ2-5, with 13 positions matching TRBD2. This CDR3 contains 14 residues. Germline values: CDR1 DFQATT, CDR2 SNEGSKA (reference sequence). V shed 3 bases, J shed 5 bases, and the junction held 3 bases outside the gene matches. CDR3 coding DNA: TGCAGTGCTAGTGCGACTAGCGGGGGGGAGACCCAGTACTTC. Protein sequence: CSASATSGGETQYF.

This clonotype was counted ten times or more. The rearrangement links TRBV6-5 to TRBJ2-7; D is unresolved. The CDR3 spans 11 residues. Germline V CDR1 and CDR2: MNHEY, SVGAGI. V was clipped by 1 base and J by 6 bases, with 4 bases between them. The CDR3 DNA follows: TGTGCCAGCAGTTACTACGGCGAGCAGTACTTC. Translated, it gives CASSYYGEQYF.

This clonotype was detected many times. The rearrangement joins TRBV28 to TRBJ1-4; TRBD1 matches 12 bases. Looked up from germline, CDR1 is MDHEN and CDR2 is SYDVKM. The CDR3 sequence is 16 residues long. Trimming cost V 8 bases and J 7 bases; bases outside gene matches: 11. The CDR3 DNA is TGTGCCAGCGGGTCCTCAGGGACAGGGGGCAGTGAAAAACTGTTTTTT. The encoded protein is CASGSSGTGGSEKLFF.